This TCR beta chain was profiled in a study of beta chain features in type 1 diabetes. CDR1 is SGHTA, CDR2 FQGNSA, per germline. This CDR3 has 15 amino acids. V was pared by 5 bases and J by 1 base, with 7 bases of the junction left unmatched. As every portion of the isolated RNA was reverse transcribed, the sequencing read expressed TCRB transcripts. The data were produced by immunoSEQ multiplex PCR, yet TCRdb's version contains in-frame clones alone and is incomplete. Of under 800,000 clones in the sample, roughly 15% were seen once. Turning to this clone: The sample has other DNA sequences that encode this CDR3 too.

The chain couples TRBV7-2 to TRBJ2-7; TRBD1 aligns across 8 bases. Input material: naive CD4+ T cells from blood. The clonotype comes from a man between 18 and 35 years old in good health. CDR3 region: CASSLDRGLSYEQYF. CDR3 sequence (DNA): TGTGCCAGCAGCCTCGACAGGGGCTTATCCTACGAGCAGTACTTC.